This T cell receptor beta chain comes out of a study of tumor-infiltrating lymphocytes in primary liver carcinoma. Study findings and constraints: In tumor-adjacent and tumor-blood pairs, overlap was lower than in tumor region pairs.

This clonotype was picked up one time. The target antigen is unknown. The junction had 6 bases not matched to a gene; V was cut back by 3 bases and J by 0 bases. The germline CDR1 and CDR2 sequences are SGHRS and YFSETQ. CDR3 length: 15 residues. Unsorted whole blood supplied the blood RNA, and germline DNA was isolated too. From about 490 ng of total RNA, TCR beta-specific cDNA was reverse-transcribed using a constant-region primer. For TCR beta, libraries were produced by three nested multiplex PCR rounds using slightly modified ARM-PCR. Amplification in the first two PCR rounds was performed using TRBV1-TRBV30 forward primers and a C-beta reverse primer for 10 cycles each. TCRdb ran MiXCR on the multiplex PCR reads and lists one entry per CDR3 protein. The sample carries about 320,000 distinct CDR3 sequences, approximately 60% recorded once.

The rearrangement uses TRBV5-1 and TRBJ2-7, with 7 bases fitting TRBD2. Sequenced sample: peripheral blood. The clonotype was recovered from a man in his forties with primary liver carcinoma and hepatitis B virus infection. The CDR3 here is CASSSTSGASYEQYF. The CDR3 nucleotides read TGCGCCAGCAGCTCGACAAGCGGGGCCTCCTACGAGCAGTACTTC.